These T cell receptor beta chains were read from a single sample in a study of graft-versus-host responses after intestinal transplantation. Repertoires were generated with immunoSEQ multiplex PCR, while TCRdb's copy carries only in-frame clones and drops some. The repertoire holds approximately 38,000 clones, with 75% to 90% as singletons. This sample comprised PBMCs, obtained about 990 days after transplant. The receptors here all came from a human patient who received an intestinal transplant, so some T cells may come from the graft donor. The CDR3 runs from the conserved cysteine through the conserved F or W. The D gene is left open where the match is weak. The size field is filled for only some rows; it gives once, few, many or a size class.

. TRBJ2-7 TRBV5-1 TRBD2 CASRAAGGSYEQYF TGCGCCAGCAGGGCTGCGGGAGGATCCTACGAGCAGTACTTC
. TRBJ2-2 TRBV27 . CASSLLGGGGGELFF TGTGCCAGCAGTTTACTGGGCGGTGGCGGAGGGGAGCTGTTTTTT
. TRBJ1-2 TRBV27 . CASRPFGGNYGYTF TGTGCCAGCCGGCCGTTTGGGGGCAACTATGGCTACACCTTC
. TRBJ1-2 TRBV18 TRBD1 CASSPIGQGANYGYTF TGTGCCAGCTCACCCATAGGACAGGGGGCGAACTATGGCTACACCTTC
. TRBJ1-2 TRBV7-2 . CASSLQPLYGYTF TGTGCCAGCAGCCTACAGCCTTTGTATGGCTACACCTTC
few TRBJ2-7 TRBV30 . CAGNRGGDYEQYF TGTGCCGGGAACAGGGGGGGGGACTACGAGCAGTACTTC
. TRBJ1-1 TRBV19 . CASSISGSRNTEAFF TGTGCCAGTAGTATTTCGGGCAGTAGGAACACTGAAGCTTTCTTT
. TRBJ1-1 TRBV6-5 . CARYVRGSNTEAFF TGTGCCAGATACGTCAGGGGATCCAACACTGAAGCTTTCTTT
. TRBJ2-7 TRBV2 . CASSDGQGKNEQYF TGTGCCAGCAGTGATGGTCAGGGGAAGAACGAGCAGTACTTC
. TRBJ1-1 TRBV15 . CATSSVPAGRNTEAFF TGTGCCACCAGCTCGGTTCCCGCGGGGAGGAACACTGAAGCTTTCTTT
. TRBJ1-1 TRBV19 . CASRRSGGSKNTEAFF TGTGCCAGTAGGAGATCCGGGGGTTCGAAGAACACTGAAGCTTTCTTT
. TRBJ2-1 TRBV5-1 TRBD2 CASSLVSGTNNEQFF TGCGCCAGCAGCTTGGTTAGCGGGACCAACAATGAGCAGTTCTTC
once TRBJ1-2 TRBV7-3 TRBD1 CASSPGTAYGYTF TGTGCCAGCAGCCCCGGGACAGCCTATGGCTACACCTTC
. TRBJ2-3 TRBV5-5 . CASSLDTGLDTQYF TGTGCCAGCAGCTTGGATACAGGGTTAGATACGCAGTATTTT
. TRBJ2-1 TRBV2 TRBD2 CASSESLAYGGGEQFF TGTGCCAGCAGTGAGAGTCTAGCGTATGGGGGGGGTGAGCAGTTCTTC
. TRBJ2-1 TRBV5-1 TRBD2 CASSWTSGGYNEQFF TGCGCCAGCAGCTGGACTAGCGGGGGGTACAATGAGCAGTTCTTC
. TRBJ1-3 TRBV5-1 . CASRAGTSGNTIYF TGCGCCAGCAGGGCCGGGACATCTGGAAACACCATATATTTT
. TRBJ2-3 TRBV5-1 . CASSYRSTDTQYF TGCGCCAGCAGCTACCGTAGCACAGATACGCAGTATTTT
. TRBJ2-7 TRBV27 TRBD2 CASVRREGSYEQYF TGTGCCAGCGTGAGACGGGAGGGGAGCTACGAGCAGTACTTC
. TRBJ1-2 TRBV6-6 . CASSFGRVVDGYTF TGTGCCAGCAGTTTTGGTAGGGTGGTAGATGGCTACACCTTC
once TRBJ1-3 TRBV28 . CASTTGSGNTIYF TGTGCCAGCACTACAGGTTCTGGAAACACCATATATTTT
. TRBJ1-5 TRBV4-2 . CASSQDGSNQPQHF TGTGCCAGCAGCCAGGACGGTAGCAATCAGCCCCAGCATTTT
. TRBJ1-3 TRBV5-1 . CASSLGSGTGNTIYF TGCGCCAGCAGCTTGGGTTCGGGGACTGGAAACACCATATATTTT
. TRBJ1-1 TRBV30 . CAWSVWGGARVTEAFF TGTGCCTGGAGTGTATGGGGGGGCGCGAGGGTCACTGAAGCTTTCTTT
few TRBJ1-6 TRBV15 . CATSRGTGSAPLHF TGTGCCACCAGCAGAGGTACAGGTTCGGCACCCCTCCACTTT
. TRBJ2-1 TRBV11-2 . CASSWRAQHSYNEQFF TGTGCCAGCAGCTGGAGGGCCCAACACTCCTACAATGAGCAGTTCTTC
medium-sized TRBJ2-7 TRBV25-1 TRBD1 CAITGTGRNEQYF TGTGCCATAACCGGGACAGGGAGGAACGAGCAGTACTTC
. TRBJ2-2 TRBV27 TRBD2 CASSGSGRGDTGELFF TGTGCCAGCAGTGGTAGCGGGAGGGGTGACACCGGGGAGCTGTTTTTT
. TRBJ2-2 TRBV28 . CASSLSGTGGGELFF TGTGCCAGCAGTTTATCCGGGACTGGAGGCGGGGAGCTGTTTTTT
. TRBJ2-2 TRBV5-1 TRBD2 CASSFLAGGWNTGELFF TGCGCCAGCAGTTTTCTAGCGGGGGGCTGGAACACCGGGGAGCTGTTTTTT
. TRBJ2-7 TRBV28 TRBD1 CASTNTRDRHF TGTGCCAGCACCAATACCCGGGACAGGCACTTC
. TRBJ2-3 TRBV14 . CASSQDRGLTDTQYF TGTGCCAGCAGCCAAGATCGCGGACTCACAGATACGCAGTATTTT
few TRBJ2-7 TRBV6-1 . CASSVEAGYEQYF TGTGCCAGCAGTGTGGAGGCGGGATATGAGCAGTACTTC
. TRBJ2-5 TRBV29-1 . CSVETLGQETQYF TGCAGCGTTGAAACACTAGGACAAGAGACCCAGTACTTC
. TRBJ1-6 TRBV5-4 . CASRQGDSPLHF TGTGCCAGCAGACAAGGGGATTCACCCCTCCACTTT
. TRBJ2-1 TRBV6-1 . CASSEDTGSGNEQFF TGTGCCAGCAGTGAAGATACAGGGTCCGGGAATGAGCAGTTCTTC
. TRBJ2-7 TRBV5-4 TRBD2 CASSLEGTSIYEQYF TGTGCCAGCAGCTTGGAAGGGACTAGCATCTACGAGCAGTACTTC
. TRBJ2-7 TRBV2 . CASAFLQGSYEQYF TGTGCCAGCGCGTTTTTACAGGGCTCCTACGAGCAGTACTTC
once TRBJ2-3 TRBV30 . CAWSVATGVADTQYF TGTGCCTGGAGTGTAGCGACAGGAGTTGCAGATACGCAGTATTTT
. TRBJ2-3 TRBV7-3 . CASSSTGTVTDTQYF TGTGCCAGCAGCTCCACCGGGACGGTCACAGATACGCAGTATTTT
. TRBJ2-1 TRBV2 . CASSAGQKVEFF TGTGCCAGCAGCGCGGGACAAAAGGTTGAGTTCTTC
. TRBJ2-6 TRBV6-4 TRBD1 CASPPDRGSGANVLTF TGTGCCAGCCCACCTGACAGGGGCTCTGGGGCCAACGTCCTGACTTTC
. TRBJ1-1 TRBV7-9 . CASTSAGNTEAFF TGTGCCAGCACCTCAGCAGGGAACACTGAAGCTTTCTTT
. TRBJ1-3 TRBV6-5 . CASKTGSGNTIYF TGTGCCAGCAAAACAGGCTCTGGAAACACCATATATTTT
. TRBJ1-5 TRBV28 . CASSLFTQGNQPQHF TGTGCCAGCAGTTTATTTACACAGGGCAATCAGCCCCAGCATTTT
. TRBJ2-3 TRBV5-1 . CASSLVGPSTDTQYF TGCGCCAGCAGCTTGGTAGGGCCGAGCACAGATACGCAGTATTTT
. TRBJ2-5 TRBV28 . CASSLAGGPLQETQYF TGTGCCAGCAGTTTAGCTGGGGGGCCTCTTCAAGAGACCCAGTACTTC
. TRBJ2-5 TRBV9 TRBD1 CASSVDQGGKTQYF TGTGCCAGCAGCGTAGATCAAGGGGGCAAGACCCAGTACTTC
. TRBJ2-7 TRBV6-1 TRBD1 CASSVDRVIDEQYF TGTGCCAGCAGTGTGGACAGGGTCATCGACGAGCAGTACTTC
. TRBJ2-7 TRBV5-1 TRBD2 CASSWGAGGRYEQYF TGCGCCAGCAGCTGGGGAGCGGGAGGGAGGTACGAGCAGTACTTC
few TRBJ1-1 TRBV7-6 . CASSLANLMNTEAFF TGTGCCAGCAGCTTGGCGAATCTAATGAACACTGAAGCTTTCTTT
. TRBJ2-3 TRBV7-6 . CASSPVEVSQLYF TGTGCCAGCAGCCCCGTCGAGGTATCACAGCTGTATTTT